Below, 16 T cell receptor beta chains from the same sample are listed, as sequenced in a study of blood T cell repertoires in COVID-19. Measured with immunoSEQ multiplex PCR; TCRdb has only the in-frame clones, and not every one. The sample holds 100,000 or so clones, less than 90% seen once. Material: peripheral blood. All receptors come from a man younger than 40 in a cohort sampled during active COVID-19.

The genes are TRBV27 and TRBJ2-2; D unclear. Germline CDR1 and CDR2: MNHEY and SMNVEV (reference sequence). This CDR3 has 14 residues. Trimming stripped 6 bases from V and 6 bases from J, with 14 bases between. The CDR3, as DNA: TGTGCCAGCAGACCTAGAGTGTTTTCCGGGGAGCTGTTTTTT. Its translation: CASRPRVFSGELFF.

The chain couples TRBV15 to TRBJ1-5; 9 bases fit TRBD1. The CDR3 sequence is 17 residues long. The germline V gene encodes CDR1 LNHNV and CDR2 YYDKDF (reference sequence). The V gene end was trimmed by 3 bases and the J gene end by 1 base; junction bases not matched to a gene: 7. The CDR3 bases are TGTGCCACCAGCAGTTTTCGGACAGGGGTCAGCAATCAGCCCCAGCATTTT. This encodes CATSSFRTGVSNQPQHF.

This chain links TRBV4-1 with TRBJ2-1; a possible D gene is TRBD2 (6 bases). The CDR3 extends over 16 amino acids. Trimming took 1 base from V and 4 from J, leaving 14 bases between them. Per germline, CDR1 MGHRA and CDR2 YSYEKL. CDR3 sequence: CASSQVGGATYNEQFF. The CDR3 nucleotides are TGCGCCAGCAGCCAAGTGGGCGGGGCTACATACAATGAGCAGTTCTTC.

V is TRBV18 and J is TRBJ2-5; D is possibly TRBD2 (6 bases). Trimming stripped 3 bases from V and 5 bases from J, with 13 bases between. The CDR3 sequence is 14 residues long. The germline CDR1 and CDR2 sequences are KGHSH and LQKENI. CDR3 coding DNA: TGTGCCAGCTCACCTGGGGGAGGACGCGAGACCCAGTACTTC. It specifies CASSPGGGRETQYF.

The chain carries TRBV5-4 and TRBJ1-1; D might be TRBD1 (5 bases). Germline values: CDR1 SGHNT, CDR2 YYREEE (reference sequence). This CDR3 has 14 amino acids. Trimming removed 1 base at V and 3 bases at J, with 10 bases between. Written as DNA, the CDR3 is TGTGCCAGCAGCTTGCAGGGTGGGGACACTGAAGCTTTCTTT. Translating it yields CASSLQGGDTEAFF.

This rearrangement joins TRBV20-1 to TRBJ2-3, with 10 bases identical to TRBD2. The germline V gene encodes CDR1 DFQATT and CDR2 SNEGSKA (reference sequence). The V and J ends lost 3 bases and 4 bases, in that order; junction bases with no gene match: 4. This CDR3 contains 14 residues. The CDR3 region has the DNA TGCAGTGCTAGTAATCTAGCGGGGGCAGATACGCAGTATTTT. As protein: CSASNLAGADTQYF.

This chain joins TRBV19 and TRBJ1-2; 9 bases fit TRBD1. Germline V gene data show CDR1 as LNHDA and CDR2 as SQIVND (reference sequence). V shed 5 bases, J shed 6 bases, and the junction held 4 bases outside the gene matches. CDR3 length: 13 residues. In DNA, the CDR3 is TGTGCCAGTAGTGTACGGACAGGGGATGGCTACACCTTC. Encoded protein: CASSVRTGDGYTF. Full variable domain (missing parts from reference TRBV19 and TRBJ1-2): DGGITQSPKYLFRKEGQNVTLSCEQNLNHDAMYWYRQDPGQGLRLIYYSQIVNDFQKGDIAEGYSVSREKKESFPLTVTSAQKNPTAFYLCASSVRTGDGYTFGSGTRLTVV.

The rearrangement joins TRBV30 to TRBJ1-3; D is perhaps TRBD1 (5 bases). Germline V lookup: CDR1 GTSNPN, CDR2 SVGIG (reference sequence). V was shortened by 1 base and J by 0 bases, with 7 bases between the two germline ends. The CDR3 sequence is 14 residues long. CDR3 in amino acids: CAWSDRSSGNTIYF. DNA for the CDR3: TGTGCCTGGAGTGACAGGTCCTCTGGAAACACCATATATTTT. Complete variable domain (other parts from reference TRBV30 and TRBJ1-3): SQTIHQWPATLVQPVGSPLSLECTVEGTSNPNLYWYRQAAGRGLQLLFYSVGIGQISSEVPQNLSASRPQDRQFILSSKKLLLSDSGFYLCAWSDRSSGNTIYFGEGSWLTVV.

The chain uses TRBV6-4 and TRBJ2-3; 10 bases are a match to TRBD2. Germline V gene data show CDR1 as MRHNA and CDR2 as SNTAGT. The CDR3 spans 18 residues. The V gene end was trimmed by 6 bases and the J gene end by 1 base; junction bases not matched to a gene: 13. This CDR3 reads CASSEFGTSVGGTDTQYF. The CDR3 nucleotides read TGTGCCAGCAGCGAATTCGGGACTAGCGTTGGAGGCACAGATACGCAGTATTTT.

The rearrangement uses TRBV4-2 and TRBJ2-3, with TRBD2 matching 11 bases. J gave up 0 bases and V 0 bases, and 8 bases lay outside the gene matches. Looked up from germline, CDR1 is LGHNA and CDR2 is YNFKEQ. The length of the CDR3 is 19 residues. CDR3 sequence (DNA): TGTGCCAGCAGCCAAGAGGTGAGACTAGCGGGGTATAGCACAGATACGCAGTATTTT. Amino acid sequence: CASSQEVRLAGYSTDTQYF.

This rearrangement joins TRBV5-6 to TRBJ2-7, with TRBD1 matching 12 bases. The length of the CDR3 is 15 residues. Trimming removed 3 bases from V and 6 bases from J; junction bases left unmatched: 7. The germline gives CDR1 SGHDT, CDR2 YYEEEE. The CDR3 DNA reads TGTGCCAGCAGCTCTCCGGGACAGGGGGCTCGCGAGCAGTACTTC. It encodes CASSSPGQGAREQYF.

The rearrangement links TRBV7-8 to TRBJ2-5, with 10 bases identical to TRBD2. V dropped 5 bases and J dropped 4; count of bases not matched to a gene: 7. This CDR3 contains 15 residues. Germline lookup yields CDR1 SGHVS and CDR2 FQNEAQ. For the CDR3, the DNA is TGTGCCAGCAGCCCAAGCGGGGGGGCCGCAGAGACCCAGTACTTC. It yields the protein CASSPSGGAAETQYF.

This rearrangement joins TRBV5-8 to TRBJ2-7; TRBD1 aligns across 7 bases. Germline V CDR1 and CDR2: SGHTS, YDEGEE. V lost 3 bases and J lost 3; bases outside the gene matches: 12. CDR3 length equals 16 residues. The CDR3 DNA reads as TGTGCCAGCAGCTCACAAACACGACAGGGCGGCTACGAGCAGTACTTC. Translated: CASSSQTRQGGYEQYF.

The V call is TRBV24-1, the J call TRBJ2-2; 9 nucleotides line up with TRBD2. This CDR3 comprises 16 residues. The germline CDR1 and CDR2 sequences are KGHDR and SFDVKD. V was pared by 4 bases and J by 4 bases, with 6 bases of the junction left unmatched. The CDR3 DNA follows: TGTGCCACCAGTGACGATATAGCGGGGGCCACCGGGGAGCTGTTTTTT. The encoded protein is CATSDDIAGATGELFF.

This clone appeared a single time. This chain joins TRBV7-2 and TRBJ2-5; 10 bases are a match to TRBD1. V shed 5 bases and J 2 bases; nucleotides not matched to a gene: 11. This CDR3 is 17 amino acids long. Germline loops: CDR1 SGHTA, CDR2 FQGNSA. The CDR3 bases are TGTGCCAGCAGCAACCCCCGGGACAGGGGCCGACAAGAGACCCAGTACTTC. Translating it yields CASSNPRDRGRQETQYF.

This clone has only a few counts. The chain employs TRBV3-1 (or the pseudogene TRBV3-2) and TRBJ1-5, with 7 bases fitting TRBD1. The CDR3 length is 14 residues. Germline trimming cut 0 bases from V and 6 bases from J; bases unmatched to any gene: 2. From germline, CDR1 is LGHDT and CDR2 YNNKEL (reference sequence). The CDR3 DNA reads as TGTGCCAGCAGCCAAGAAGGGGGCGCTCAGCCCCAGCATTTT. This translates into CASSQEGGAQPQHF.